The clone carrying this T cell receptor (beta chain) was recorded many times. The antigen is unknown. TCRdb re-derived calls from the reads in MiXCR, one entry per CDR3 protein. Of approximately 500,000 distinct CDR3 sequences in the sample, approximately 15% were seen once. Germline V gene data show CDR1 as SEHNR and CDR2 as FQNEAQ (reference sequence). The CDR3 consists of 18 residues. J lost 0 bases, V lost 5 bases, and 12 bases had no gene match. The sample comes from a study of T cell repertoires in cytomegalovirus infection. Study overall: Based on public TCR beta signatures, there were indications of CMV infection and of a matching HLA type.

Study-wide points: Individuals carrying CMV plus the relevant HLA were identified by cumulative frequency of public TCR beta families.

The chain recombines TRBV7-9 with TRBJ2-4, with TRBD1 matching over 8 bases. The clonotype comes from a human donor in good health (CMV status not recorded). Some clones in this sample may be carry-over from other donors' samples. The material sequenced was CD8+ T cells from PBMCs. CDR3: CASSQDRGGVGAKNIQYF. As DNA, the CDR3 is TGTGCCAGCAGCCAAGACAGGGGCGGCGTCGGAGCCAAAAACATTCAGTACTTC.